This TCR beta chain was sequenced for a study of graft-versus-host responses after intestinal transplantation. Study information: Following induction with anti-thymocyte globulin, all recipients were given tacrolimus and steroids for around three years. The study, taken as a whole, reports: Circulating GvH clones peaking coincided with falling HvG clones soon after transplant.

Note on this clone: Its antigen is as yet unknown.

Germline lookup yields CDR1 SGHNT and CDR2 YENEEA. The length of the CDR3 is 12 residues. V gave up 5 bases and J gave up 6 bases, with 9 bases separating them. Clones were sequenced by immunoSEQ multiplex PCR, and TCRdb holds only the in-frame ones, with some missing. The data show some 45,000 clones, more than 85% seen once. The chain couples TRBV11-3 to TRBJ2-3; D may be TRBD1 (6 bases). The specimen comprised PBMCs, sampled 524 days after transplant. The TCR comes from a human patient who received an intestinal transplant, so some T cells may come from the graft donor. Written as DNA, the CDR3 is TGTGCCAGCAGCCAGCAGGGGGATACGCAGTATTTT. Protein: CASSQQGDTQYF.